This section outlines one T cell receptor beta chain sequence together with its context. This specimen comes from a study of blood T cell repertoires in COVID-19. The assay was immunoSEQ multiplex PCR, and TCRdb's table has in-frame clones only and misses some. In the table there are 130,000 to 150,000 clones, about 85% of which are singletons. CDR1 LNHDA and CDR2 SQIVND come from the germline V gene (reference sequence). Trimming pared 5 bases from V and 1 base from J, leaving 9 bases between. The CDR3 sequence is 14 residues long. Sequenced sample: PBMCs or T cells enriched from blood (not recorded which). The J gene is TRBJ2-4, the V gene TRBV19; D remains unclear. The receptor's source is a middle-aged woman who had been exposed to COVID-19. The CDR3 DNA sequence: TGTGCCAGTAGTTCAGACAAGGCCAAAAACATTCAGTACTTC. This encodes CASSSDKAKNIQYF.